The following is a T cell receptor (beta chain) sequence with its context. This entry comes from a study of long-term antiretroviral therapy in people with HIV. Version v3.0 of the immunoSEQ assay ran at survey level. Sequenced by immunoSEQ multiplex PCR; TCRdb stores in-frame clones only, minus some. Of 35,000 or so clones in the sample, 65% to 80% are singletons; the top ten hold under 8.5%. Trimming at V came to 5 bases and at J to 0 bases, leaving 6 bases not matched to a gene. CDR3 length: 16 residues. Germline V gene lookup returns CDR1 SEHNR and CDR2 FQNEAQ (reference sequence). The specimen was unsorted PBMCs, collected 2 years after starting antiretroviral therapy. The TCR originated in a woman aged 50 to 60 with HIV. The chain employs TRBV7-9 and TRBJ1-3; 8 nucleotides agree with TRBD1. This CDR3 is CASSPQGASSGNTIYF. DNA for the CDR3: TGTGCCAGCAGCCCGCAGGGGGCAAGCTCTGGAAACACCATATATTTT.